This is a list of T cell receptor beta chains from one sample in a study of cytomegalovirus exposure and HLA in healthy donors. TCRdb's table, derived via immunoSEQ multiplex PCR, lists solely in-frame clones and lacks some. The sample yields some 150,000 clones, more than 75% seen once. The sequencing sample was made of PBMCs. These receptors came from a male donor in good health and CMV-seronegative. CDR3s include the opening cysteine and the closing phenylalanine or tryptophan. D genes are given only for firm matches. Rows may omit the clone size; those that give it use once, few, many or a size class.

size	V	J	D	DNA	CDR3
few	TRBV7-9	TRBJ2-1	-	TGTGCCAGCAGCCCCGGGACAAATGCCTACAATGAGCAGTTCTTC	CASSPGTNAYNEQFF
-	TRBV6-5	TRBJ1-2	-	TGTGCCAGCAGCCCACACAGGTTCTATGGCTACACCTTC	CASSPHRFYGYTF
once	TRBV5-8	TRBJ1-2	-	TGTGCCAGCAGCTATACGGGTCGGGACTATGGCTACACCTTC	CASSYTGRDYGYTF
-	TRBV6-5	TRBJ2-7	TRBD2	TGTGCCAGCAGGGTTAGCGGGGGGTCCTACGAGCAGTACTTC	CASRVSGGSYEQYF
-	TRBV6-5	TRBJ1-4	TRBD1	TGTGCCAGCAGTTACTCGACGGGACAGAATGAAAAACTGTTTTTT	CASSYSTGQNEKLFF
-	TRBV29-1	TRBJ1-2	TRBD1	TGCAGCGTTGCCCGCGGACAGGGGGAGGTCTATGGCTACACCTTC	CSVARGQGEVYGYTF
-	TRBV4-1	TRBJ2-5	TRBD2	TGCGCCAGCAGCCAAGTACCCGCGGGGGTACTAAGAGAAACCCAGTACTTC	CASSQVPAGVLRETQYF
-	TRBV27	TRBJ2-1	-	TGTGCCAGCAGGCCGACTCCGGGGAATGAGCAGTTCTTC	CASRPTPGNEQFF
-	TRBV2	TRBJ2-5	TRBD2	TGTGCCAGCAGTCCCGGACTAGGGGAGACCCAGTACTTC	CASSPGLGETQYF
-	TRBV29-1	TRBJ1-2	-	TGCAGCGTTGAGAACAGGGACGGTCGTGGCTACACCTTC	CSVENRDGRGYTF
-	TRBV4-2	TRBJ1-4	-	TGTGCCAGCAGCCAAGAAGCCACTGGGAGGGAACTGTTTTTT	CASSQEATGRELFF
-	TRBV7-2	TRBJ2-7	TRBD2	TGTGCCAGCAGCTTCCGGGGAGCGGGGGGAAACGAGCAGTACTTC	CASSFRGAGGNEQYF
-	TRBV5-1	TRBJ1-1	-	TGCGCCAGCAGCTTGGGTACTCTCTCTGAAGCTTTCTTT	CASSLGTLSEAFF
-	TRBV7-2	TRBJ2-3	TRBD1	TGTGCCAGCAGCTTAGGGGGGACAGGGGGAACAGATACGCAGTATTTT	CASSLGGTGGTDTQYF
once	TRBV5-5	TRBJ1-1	-	TGTGCCAGCAGACCTGGACTGACCTTGAACACTGAAGCTTTCTTT	CASRPGLTLNTEAFF
few	TRBV6-7	TRBJ2-3	-	TGTGCCAGCACCCTCTCCCCCACAGATACGCAGTATTTT	CASTLSPTDTQYF
once	TRBV28	TRBJ2-7	-	TGTGCCAGCAGTTTATCAGGGTTGCACGAGCAGTACTTC	CASSLSGLHEQYF
-	TRBV6-1	TRBJ1-4	-	TGTGCCAGCAGTGAATATAGTAGGGGTGGTGAAAAACTGTTTTTT	CASSEYSRGGEKLFF
-	TRBV7-2	TRBJ2-3	TRBD2	TGTGCCAGCAGCTTATCGGGGGGGCGGGAAGATACGCAGTATTTT	CASSLSGGREDTQYF
-	TRBV27	TRBJ2-2	TRBD1	TGTGCCAGCAGTTTTTGGACAGGCAACACCGGGGAGCTGTTTTTT	CASSFWTGNTGELFF
-	TRBV6-5	TRBJ1-3	-	TGTGCCAGCAGTGAATCGGGCTCTGGAAACACCATATATTTT	CASSESGSGNTIYF
-	TRBV2	TRBJ1-4	-	TGTGCCAGCAGTGGAGACGGGGGAAAACTGTTTTTT	CASSGDGGKLFF
-	TRBV2	TRBJ2-7	TRBD1	TGTGCCAGCAGTGGGGGGACAGGGGGCCGCGAGCAGTACTTC	CASSGGTGGREQYF